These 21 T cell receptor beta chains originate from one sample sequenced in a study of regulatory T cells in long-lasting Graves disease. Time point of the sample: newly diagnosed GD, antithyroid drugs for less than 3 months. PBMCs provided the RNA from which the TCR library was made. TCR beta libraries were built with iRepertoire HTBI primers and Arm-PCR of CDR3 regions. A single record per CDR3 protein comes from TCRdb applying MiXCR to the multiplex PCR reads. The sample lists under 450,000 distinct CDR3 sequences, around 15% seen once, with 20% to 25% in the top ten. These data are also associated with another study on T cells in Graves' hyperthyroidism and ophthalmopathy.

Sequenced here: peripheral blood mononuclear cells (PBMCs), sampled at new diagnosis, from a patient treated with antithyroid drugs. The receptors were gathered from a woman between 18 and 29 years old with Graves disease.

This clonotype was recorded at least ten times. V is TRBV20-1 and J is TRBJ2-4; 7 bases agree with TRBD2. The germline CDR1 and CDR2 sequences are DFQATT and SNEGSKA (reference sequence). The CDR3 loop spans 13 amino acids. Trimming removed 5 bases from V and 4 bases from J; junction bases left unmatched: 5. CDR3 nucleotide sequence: TGCAGTGCTCCTGGGGAGGGAAAAAACATTCAGTACTTC. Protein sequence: CSAPGEGKNIQYF.

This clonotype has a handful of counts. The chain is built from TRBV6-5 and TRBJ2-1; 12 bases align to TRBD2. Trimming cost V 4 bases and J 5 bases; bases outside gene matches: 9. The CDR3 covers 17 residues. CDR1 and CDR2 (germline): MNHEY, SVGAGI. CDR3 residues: CASSLGLAGSIDNEQFF. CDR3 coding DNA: TGTGCCAGCAGTTTAGGACTAGCGGGAAGTATCGACAATGAGCAGTTCTTC.

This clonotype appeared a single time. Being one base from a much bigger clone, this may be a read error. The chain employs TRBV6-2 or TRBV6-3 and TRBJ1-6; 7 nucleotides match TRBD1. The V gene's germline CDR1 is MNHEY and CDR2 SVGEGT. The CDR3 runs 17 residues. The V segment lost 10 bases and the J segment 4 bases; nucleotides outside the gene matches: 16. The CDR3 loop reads CAIPLPGQRNYNSPLHF. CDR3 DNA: TGTGCCATTCCCCTCCCGGGACAGCGTAATTATAATTCACCCCTCCACTTT.

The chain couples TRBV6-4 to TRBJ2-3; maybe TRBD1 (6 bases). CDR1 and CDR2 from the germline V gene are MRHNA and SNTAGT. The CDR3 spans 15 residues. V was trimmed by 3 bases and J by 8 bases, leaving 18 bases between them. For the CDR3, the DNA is TGTGCCAGCAGTGAAGAGGGGCCAGGGGCGGGTACGCAGTATTTT. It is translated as CASSEEGPGAGTQYF.

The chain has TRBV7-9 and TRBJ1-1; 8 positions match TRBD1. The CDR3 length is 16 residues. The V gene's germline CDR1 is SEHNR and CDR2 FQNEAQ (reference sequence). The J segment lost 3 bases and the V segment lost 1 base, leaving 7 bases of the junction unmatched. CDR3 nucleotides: TGTGCCAGCAGCTTAGTGGCAGGGGGCCGGGACACTGAAGCTTTCTTT. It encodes CASSLVAGGRDTEAFF.

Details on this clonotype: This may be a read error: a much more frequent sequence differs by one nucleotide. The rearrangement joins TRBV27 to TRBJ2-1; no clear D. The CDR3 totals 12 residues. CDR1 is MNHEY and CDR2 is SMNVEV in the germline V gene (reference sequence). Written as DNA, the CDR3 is TGTGCCACCGTCGGTTCCTACAATGGGCAGTTCTTC. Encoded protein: CATVGSYNGQFF.

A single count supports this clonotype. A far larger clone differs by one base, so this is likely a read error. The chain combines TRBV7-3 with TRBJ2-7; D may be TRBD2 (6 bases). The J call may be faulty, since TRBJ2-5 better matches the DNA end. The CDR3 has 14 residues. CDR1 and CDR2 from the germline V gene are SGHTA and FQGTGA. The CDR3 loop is CASRGRPGWETQYF. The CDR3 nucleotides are TGTGCCAGCAGAGGGAGGCCGGGATGGGAGACCCAGTACTTC.

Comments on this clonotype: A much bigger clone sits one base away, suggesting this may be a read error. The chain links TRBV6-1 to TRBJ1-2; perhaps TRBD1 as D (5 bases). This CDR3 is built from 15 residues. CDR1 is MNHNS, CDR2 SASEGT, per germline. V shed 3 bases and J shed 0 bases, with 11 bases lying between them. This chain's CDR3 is CASSESVTANYGYTF. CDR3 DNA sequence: TGTGCCAGCAGTGAGTCAGTGACAGCTAACTATGGCTACACCTTC.

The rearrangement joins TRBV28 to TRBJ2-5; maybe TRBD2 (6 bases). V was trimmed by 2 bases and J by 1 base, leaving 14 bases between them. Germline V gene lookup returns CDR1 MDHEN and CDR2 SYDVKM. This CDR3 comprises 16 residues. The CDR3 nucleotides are TGTGCCAGCAGTTTAATTTCCCCCGGGGGCCAAGAGACCCAGTACTTC. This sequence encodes CASSLISPGGQETQYF.

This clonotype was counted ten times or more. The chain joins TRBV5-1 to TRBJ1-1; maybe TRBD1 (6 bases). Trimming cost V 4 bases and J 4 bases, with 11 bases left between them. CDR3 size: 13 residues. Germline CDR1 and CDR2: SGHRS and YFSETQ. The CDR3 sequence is CASSRFRGTEAFF. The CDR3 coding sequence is TGCGCCAGCAGCCGTTTCAGGGGCACTGAAGCTTTCTTT.

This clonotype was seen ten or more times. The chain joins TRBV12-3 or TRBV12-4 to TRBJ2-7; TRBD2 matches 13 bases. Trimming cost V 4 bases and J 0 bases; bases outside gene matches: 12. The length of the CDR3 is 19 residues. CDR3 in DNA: TGTGCCAGCAGTTCTGTCTTTGGGACTAGCGGGGCTAGCTCCTACGAGCAGTACTTC. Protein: CASSSVFGTSGASSYEQYF.

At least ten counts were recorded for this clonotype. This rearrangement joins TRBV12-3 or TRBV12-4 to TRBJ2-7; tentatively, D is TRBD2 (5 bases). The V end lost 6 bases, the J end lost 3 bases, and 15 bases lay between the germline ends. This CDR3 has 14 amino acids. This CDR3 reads CASSRTGNSYEQYF. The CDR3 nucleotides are TGTGCCAGCAGCCGTACCGGGAACAGCTACGAGCAGTACTTC.

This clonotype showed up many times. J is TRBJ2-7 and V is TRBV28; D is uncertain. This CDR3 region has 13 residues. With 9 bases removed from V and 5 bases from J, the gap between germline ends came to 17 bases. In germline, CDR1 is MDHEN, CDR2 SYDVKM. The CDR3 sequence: CASPGPGKDEQYF. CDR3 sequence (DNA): TGTGCCAGTCCGGGTCCCGGAAAGGACGAGCAGTACTTC.

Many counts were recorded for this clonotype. The CDR3 here is CSARDLGSTYEQYF. The CDR3 nucleotides read TGCAGTGCTAGAGATCTAGGCAGCACCTACGAGCAGTACTTC. The chain links TRBV20-1 to TRBJ2-7; D remains unclear. Germline assignment: CDR1 DFQATT and CDR2 SNEGSKA (reference sequence). This CDR3 contains 14 residues. V was trimmed by 0 bases and J by 2 bases, leaving 11 bases between them.

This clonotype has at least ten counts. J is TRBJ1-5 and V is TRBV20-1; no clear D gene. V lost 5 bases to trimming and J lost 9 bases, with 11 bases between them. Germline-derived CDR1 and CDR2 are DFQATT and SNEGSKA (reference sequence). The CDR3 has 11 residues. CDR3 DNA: TGCAGTGCTCAATCCGGGTGGCCCCAGCATTTT. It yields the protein CSAQSGWPQHF.

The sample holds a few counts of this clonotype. CDR3: CAIRGGTASYNEQFF. Written as DNA, the CDR3 is TGTGCCATCAGGGGAGGGACAGCCTCCTACAATGAGCAGTTCTTC. The gene calls are TRBV10-3 and TRBJ2-1, with D perhaps assigned TRBD1 or TRBD2 (7 bases each). Trimming removed 6 bases at V and 0 bases at J, with 12 bases between. This CDR3 has 15 amino acids. Per the germline V gene, CDR1 is ENHRY and CDR2 is SYGVKD.

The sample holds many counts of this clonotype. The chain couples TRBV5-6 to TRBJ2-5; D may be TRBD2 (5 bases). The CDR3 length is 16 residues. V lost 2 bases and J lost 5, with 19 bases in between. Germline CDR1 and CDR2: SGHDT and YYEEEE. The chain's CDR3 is CASSFGVVLSRETQYF. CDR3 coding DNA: TGTGCCAGCAGCTTCGGGGTGGTTCTTAGTCGGGAGACCCAGTACTTC.

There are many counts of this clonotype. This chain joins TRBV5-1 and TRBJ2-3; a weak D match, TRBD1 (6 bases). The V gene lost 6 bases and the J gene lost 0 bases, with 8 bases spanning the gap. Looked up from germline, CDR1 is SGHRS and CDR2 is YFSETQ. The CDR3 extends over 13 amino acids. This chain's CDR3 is CASNRDSTDTQYF. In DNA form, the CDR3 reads TGCGCCAGCAACAGGGACAGCACAGATACGCAGTATTTT.

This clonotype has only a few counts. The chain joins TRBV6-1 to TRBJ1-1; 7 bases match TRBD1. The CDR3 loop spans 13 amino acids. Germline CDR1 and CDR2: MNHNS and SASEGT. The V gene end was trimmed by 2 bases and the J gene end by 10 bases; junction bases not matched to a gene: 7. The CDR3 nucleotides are TGTGCCAGCAGTGAAACCGGACAGGAGGGAGCTTTCTTT. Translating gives CASSETGQEGAFF.

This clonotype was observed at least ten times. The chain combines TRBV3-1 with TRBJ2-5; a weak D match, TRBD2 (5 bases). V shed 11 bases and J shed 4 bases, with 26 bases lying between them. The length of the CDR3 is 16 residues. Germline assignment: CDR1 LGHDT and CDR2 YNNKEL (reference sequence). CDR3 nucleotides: TGTGCCTCCACGGTAGTCGCAGGAGAACGGGGAGAGACCCAGTACTTC. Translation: CASTVVAGERGETQYF.

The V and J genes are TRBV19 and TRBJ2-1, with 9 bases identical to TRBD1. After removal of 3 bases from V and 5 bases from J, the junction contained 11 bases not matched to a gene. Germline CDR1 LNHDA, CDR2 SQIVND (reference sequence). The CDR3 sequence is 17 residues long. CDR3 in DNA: TGTGCCAGTAGTATCGGAACCCTCGGGACAGGGAACAATGAGCAGTTCTTC. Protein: CASSIGTLGTGNNEQFF.